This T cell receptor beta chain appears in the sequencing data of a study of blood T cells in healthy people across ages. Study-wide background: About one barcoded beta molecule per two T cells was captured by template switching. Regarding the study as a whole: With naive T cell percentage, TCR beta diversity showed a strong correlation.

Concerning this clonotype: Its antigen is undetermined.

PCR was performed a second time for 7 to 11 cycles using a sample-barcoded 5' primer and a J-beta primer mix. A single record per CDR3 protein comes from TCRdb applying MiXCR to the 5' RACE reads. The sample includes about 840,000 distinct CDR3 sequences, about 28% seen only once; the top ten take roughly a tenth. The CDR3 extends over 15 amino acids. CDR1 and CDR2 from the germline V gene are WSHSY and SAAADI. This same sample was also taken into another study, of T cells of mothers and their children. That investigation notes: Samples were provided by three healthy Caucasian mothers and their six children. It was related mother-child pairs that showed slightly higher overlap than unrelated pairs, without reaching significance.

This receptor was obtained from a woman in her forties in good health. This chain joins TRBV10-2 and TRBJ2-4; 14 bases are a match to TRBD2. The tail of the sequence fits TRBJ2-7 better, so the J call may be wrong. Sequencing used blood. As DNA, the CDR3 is TGCGCCAGCAGGACAGGGACTAGCGGGAGATACGAGCAGTACTTC. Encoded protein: CASRTGTSGRYEQYF.